This TCR beta chain was sequenced for a study of control samples from healthy donors and cancer patients. Assay: immunoSEQ multiplex PCR; the TCRdb copy retains only in-frame clones and omits some. The sample lists under 450,000 clones, roughly 90% occurring once. The sample taken for sequencing was PBMCs. This TCR came from a middle-aged man with head and neck cancer.

The CDR3 spells CASSHVLDREAFF. CDR3 bases: TGTGCCAGCAGCCACGTCTTGGACAGGGAAGCTTTCTTT. The chain links TRBV7-6 to TRBJ1-1, with 7 nucleotides matching TRBD1. Trimming cost V 5 bases and J 8 bases; bases outside gene matches: 8. The CDR3 extends over 13 amino acids. Looked up from germline, CDR1 is SGHVS and CDR2 is FNYEAQ. Full variable domain (remainder filled in from reference TRBV7-6 and TRBJ1-1): GAGVSQSPRYKVTKRGQDVALRCDPISGHVSLYWYRQALGQGPEFLTYFNYEAQQDKSGLPNDRFSAERPEGSISTLTIQRTEQRDSAMYRCASSHVLDREAFFGQGTRLTVV.